This TCR beta chain was identified during a study of blood T cell repertoires in COVID-19. Study-wide context: Researchers got acute and convalescent COVID-19 samples from the United States, Italy and Spain. PBMCs, B-cell-depleted T cells, or T cells provided the cDNA or gDNA that made up the material.

Original processing notes: Estimation of nucleated cell counts relied on the amplification of reference gene primers. TCRdb's table, derived via immunoSEQ multiplex PCR, lists solely in-frame clones and lacks some. V, J and clone size were drawn from that table, and D and trimming were deduced from the DNA. Here the sample spans 250,000 or so clones, 87% being singletons. Trimming took off 2 bases at V and 0 bases at J, with 11 bases between the two ends. In germline, CDR1 is SGHAT, CDR2 FQNNGV. This CDR3 contains 15 residues. The sample was peripheral blood. This clonotype was sampled from a woman aged 40 to 50 who had recovered from COVID-19. The gene calls are TRBV11-2 and TRBJ2-7, with D unclear. Written as DNA, the CDR3 is TGTGCCAGCAGCTTATTTCACTCCTTCTCCTACGAGCAGTACTTC. Translation gives CASSLFHSFSYEQYF.